Shown below are 5 T cell receptor beta chains from a single sample sequenced in a study of T cells after yellow fever vaccination. TCRdb used MiXCR to reprocess the 5' RACE reads, holding one entry per CDR3 protein. The table includes about 350,000 distinct CDR3 sequences, around 10% detected once. Source: PBMCs, taken on the day of the first yellow fever vaccination. The origin of the receptors is a man younger than 35 who received the YFV17D yellow fever vaccine.

This clonotype appeared many times. V is TRBV5-1 and J is TRBJ2-1; 8 bases map to TRBD2. In germline, CDR1 is SGHRS, CDR2 YFSETQ. With 5 bases clipped from V and 0 bases from J, the junction kept 7 bases outside the gene matches. The CDR3 length is 16 residues. CDR3 protein: CASRPGGGSSYNEQFF. The CDR3 region has the DNA TGCGCCAGCAGGCCGGGGGGGGGAAGCTCCTACAATGAGCAGTTCTTC.

The chain uses TRBV5-6 and TRBJ1-2; 10 bases are a match to TRBD1. Trimming cost V 4 bases and J 4 bases; bases outside gene matches: 4. Germline V CDR1 and CDR2: SGHDT, YYEEEE. This CDR3 is built from 14 residues. CDR3 in amino acids: CASSRQGAVYGYTF. The CDR3 nucleotides read TGTGCCAGCAGCAGACAGGGGGCCGTCTATGGCTACACCTTC.

The sample holds many counts of this clonotype. V and J are TRBV12-3 or TRBV12-4 and TRBJ2-3, with D hard to call. Trimming removed 3 bases at V and 2 bases at J, with 18 bases between. The CDR3 is 17 amino acids. The CDR3 DNA follows: TGTGCCAGCAGTTTGGTTCGACGGCGGACCGTCACAGATACGCAGTATTTT. Its translation is CASSLVRRRTVTDTQYF.

V is TRBV7-9 and J is TRBJ1-4; D gene unclear. From germline, CDR1 is SEHNR and CDR2 FQNEAQ (reference sequence). Trimming stripped 6 bases from V and 1 base from J, with 12 bases between. The CDR3 has 15 amino acids. Here the CDR3 reads CASSQNSLTNEKLFF. The CDR3 DNA reads as TGTGCCAGCAGTCAAAACAGCTTAACTAATGAAAAACTGTTTTTT.

In this sample, this clonotype turned up a few times. This chain joins TRBV19 and TRBJ2-5; D remains unclear. The V end lost 3 bases, the J end lost 1 base, and 9 bases lay between the germline ends. The germline V gene has CDR1 LNHDA and CDR2 SQIVND (reference sequence). The CDR3 totals 14 residues. CDR3 DNA sequence: TGTGCCAGTAGTATTGGTCCGGGCCAAGAGACCCAGTACTTC. It is translated as CASSIGPGQETQYF.